The 5 T cell receptor beta chains below all came from one sample that was sequenced in a study of beta chain features in type 1 diabetes. Expressed TCRB transcripts were sequenced after all isolated RNA was converted to cDNA. TCRdb's copy holds only in-frame clones and misses some; the assay was immunoSEQ multiplex PCR. The data show about 350,000 clones, around 20% seen once. Input material: naive CD4+ T cells from blood. Receptor source: a woman younger than 35 in good health.

This clone was seen a few times. The chain recombines TRBV29-1 with TRBJ1-5, with a weak D call TRBD1 (6 bases). There are 13 residues in the CDR3. V gave up 2 bases and J gave up 6 bases, with 11 bases separating them. Germline CDR1 and CDR2: SQVTM and ANQGSEA. The CDR3 bases are TGCAGCGTTGAAACAGGGTTCGGTCAGCCCCAGCATTTT. Amino acid sequence: CSVETGFGQPQHF.

The rearrangement uses TRBV4-2 and TRBJ2-1; D is possibly TRBD2 (6 bases). The CDR3 sequence is 16 residues long. Germline assignment: CDR1 LGHNA and CDR2 YNFKEQ. Trimming left V 0 bases short and J 2 bases short, with 11 bases between. CDR3: CASSQDFGGAYNEQFF. DNA for the CDR3: TGTGCCAGCAGCCAAGATTTCGGCGGGGCCTACAATGAGCAGTTCTTC.

The genes are TRBV30 and TRBJ2-3; D is ambiguous. The CDR3 runs to 13 residues. CDR1 GTSNPN and CDR2 SVGIG come from the germline V gene (reference sequence). V lost 3 bases to trimming and J lost 0 bases, with 7 bases between them. CDR3 sequence: CAWSTESTDTQYF. The CDR3 bases are TGTGCCTGGAGCACAGAGAGCACAGATACGCAGTATTTT.

V and J are TRBV7-9 and TRBJ2-1, with 8 bases aligning to TRBD2. The V gene's germline CDR1 is SEHNR and CDR2 FQNEAQ (reference sequence). With V trimmed by 5 bases and J by 5 bases, 14 bases remained unmatched. This CDR3 is 17 amino acids long. In DNA, the CDR3 is TGTGCCAGCAGCCTCGGTCTGGAGCGGGGGAAAAACAATGAGCAGTTCTTC. It specifies CASSLGLERGKNNEQFF.

The rearrangement joins TRBV20-1 to TRBJ1-2; D is perhaps TRBD1 (6 bases). The length of the CDR3 is 11 residues. Trimming pared 7 bases from V and 6 bases from J, leaving 12 bases between. From germline, CDR1 is DFQATT and CDR2 SNEGSKA (reference sequence). Here the CDR3 DNA reads TGCAGTGTCGGACAGTATGATGGCTACACCTTC. This encodes CSVGQYDGYTF.